This record concerns one TCR beta chain sequence. The data are from a study of T cell responses to AZD1222 COVID-19 vaccine. About the study: Researchers grouped second doses given at about 4 or about 12 weeks into one pool.

The V gene's germline CDR1 is MNHEY and CDR2 SMNVEV (reference sequence). V lost 2 bases to trimming and J lost 3 bases, with 5 bases between them. The CDR3 has 14 amino acids. TCRdb keeps only in-frame clones here, not all; method: immunoSEQ multiplex PCR. This sample yields under 170,000 clones, of which about 95% are seen a single time; around 1.3% belongs to the top ten. The sequencing used peripheral blood, collected on day 0 of AZD1222 vaccination. The clonotype comes from an adult in good health. This chain joins TRBV27 and TRBJ1-6; D gene unclear. This chain's CDR3 is CASSLRVYNSPLHF. CDR3 sequence (DNA): TGTGCCAGCAGTTTAAGGGTCTATAATTCACCCCTCCACTTT.